This is a list of T cell receptor beta chains from one sample in a study of cytomegalovirus exposure and HLA in healthy donors. Measured with immunoSEQ multiplex PCR; TCRdb has only the in-frame clones, and not every one. This sample has around 70,000 clones; roughly 85% occur once, and the top ten carry roughly 2%. The sample consisted of PBMCs. The receptors shown here come from a woman in her 30s in good health and CMV-seronegative. Both conserved end residues are part of each CDR3. The D gene is left open where the match is weak. Some rows have no size entry. The others give once, few or many, or a class for an expanded clone.

j_gene	abundance	v_gene	d_gene	CDR3aa	CDR3nt
TRBJ1-1	few	TRBV5-6	TRBD1	CASSFKDRGLNTEAFF	TGTGCCAGCAGCTTCAAGGACAGGGGGTTGAACACTGAAGCTTTCTTT
TRBJ1-4	.	TRBV30	.	CAWSSGGDNEKLFF	TGTGCCTGGAGCTCCGGAGGTGACAATGAAAAACTGTTTTTT
TRBJ2-7	few	TRBV6-1	TRBD1	CASSGRGQGAGEQYF	TGTGCCAGCAGCGGACGTGGACAGGGGGCTGGCGAGCAGTACTTC
TRBJ2-7	.	TRBV7-2	.	CASSLQSSYEQYF	TGTGCCAGCAGCTTACAGTCATCCTACGAGCAGTACTTC
TRBJ2-7	.	TRBV5-6	.	CASSLRGHWEQYF	TGTGCCAGCAGCTTGAGGGGCCACTGGGAGCAGTACTTC
TRBJ2-1	.	TRBV5-1	TRBD2	CASSPWGGSYNEQFF	TGCGCCAGCAGCCCGTGGGGGGGTTCCTACAATGAGCAGTTCTTC
TRBJ1-1	few	TRBV27	.	CASSSGSLREAFF	TGTGCCAGCAGTTCCGGAAGTTTGAGGGAAGCTTTCTTT
TRBJ2-3	.	TRBV5-8	TRBD2	CASSLGSGGSTDTQYF	TGTGCCAGCAGCTTGGGTAGCGGGGGTAGCACAGATACGCAGTATTTT
TRBJ2-7	.	TRBV7-9	.	CASSLTWADMHEQYF	TGTGCCAGCAGCTTAACCTGGGCCGACATGCACGAGCAGTACTTC
TRBJ1-3	.	TRBV2	.	CASSDRPGNTIYF	TGTGCCAGCAGCGACAGACCAGGAAACACCATATATTTT
TRBJ2-2	.	TRBV18	.	CASSPRAAGWKTGELFF	TGTGCCAGCTCACCACGGGCCGCGGGGTGGAAAACCGGGGAGCTGTTTTTT
TRBJ2-1	.	TRBV27	.	CASSPGLLGRYNEQFF	TGTGCCAGCAGTCCCGGACTTTTGGGCCGTTACAATGAGCAGTTCTTC